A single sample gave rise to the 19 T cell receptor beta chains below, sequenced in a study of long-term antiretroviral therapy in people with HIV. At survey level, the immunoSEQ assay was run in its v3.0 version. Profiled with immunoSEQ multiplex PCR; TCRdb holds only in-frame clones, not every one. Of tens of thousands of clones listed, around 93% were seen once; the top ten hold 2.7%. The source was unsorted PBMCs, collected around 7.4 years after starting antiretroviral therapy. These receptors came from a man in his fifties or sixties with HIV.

This CDR3 reads CASSSMGGGFPYEQYF. The CDR3 nucleotides are TGTGCCAGCAGCTCTATGGGGGGGGGCTTTCCCTACGAGCAGTACTTC. The genes are TRBV7-2 and TRBJ2-7, with TRBD2 as a possible D gene (7 bases). The CDR3 has 16 amino acids. Between the trimmed V and J ends, which lost 4 bases and 2 bases, there was a span of 18 bases. Germline V gene lookup returns CDR1 SGHTA and CDR2 FQGNSA.

CDR3 bases: TGTGCCAGCAGCTCCGGCGGGGATGAAGATACGCAGTATTTT. This translates into CASSSGGDEDTQYF. The gene calls are TRBV11-3 and TRBJ2-3, with D possibly being TRBD2 (6 bases). The ends were cut back, 4 bases at V and 5 bases at J, with 13 bases in the middle. Germline values: CDR1 SGHNT, CDR2 YENEEA. This CDR3 has 14 residues.

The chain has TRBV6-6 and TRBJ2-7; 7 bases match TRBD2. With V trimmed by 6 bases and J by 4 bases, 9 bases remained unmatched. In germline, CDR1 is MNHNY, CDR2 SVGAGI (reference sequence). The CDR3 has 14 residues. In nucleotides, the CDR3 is TGTGCCAGCAGCCTCCGGCAGGGAGGGTACGAGCAGTACTTC. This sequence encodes CASSLRQGGYEQYF.

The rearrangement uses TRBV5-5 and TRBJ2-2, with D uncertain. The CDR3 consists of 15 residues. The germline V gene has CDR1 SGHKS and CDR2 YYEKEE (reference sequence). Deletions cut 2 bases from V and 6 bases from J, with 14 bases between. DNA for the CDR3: TGTGCCAGCAGCTTCAGCGACCCTAAATCCGGGGAGCTGTTTTTT. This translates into CASSFSDPKSGELFF.

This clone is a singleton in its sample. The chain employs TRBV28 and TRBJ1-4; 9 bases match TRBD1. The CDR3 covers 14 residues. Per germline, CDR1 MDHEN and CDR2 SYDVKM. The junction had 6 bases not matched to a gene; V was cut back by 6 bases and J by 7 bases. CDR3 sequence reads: CASSHGQGPEKLFF. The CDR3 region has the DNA TGTGCCAGCAGCCACGGACAGGGGCCTGAAAAACTGTTTTTT.

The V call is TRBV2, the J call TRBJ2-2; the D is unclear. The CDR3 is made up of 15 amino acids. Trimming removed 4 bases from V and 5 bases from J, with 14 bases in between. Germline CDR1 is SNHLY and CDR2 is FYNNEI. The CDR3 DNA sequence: TGTGCCAGCAGTGCTAACACGGGCCTGACCGGGGAGCTGTTTTTT. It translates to CASSANTGLTGELFF.

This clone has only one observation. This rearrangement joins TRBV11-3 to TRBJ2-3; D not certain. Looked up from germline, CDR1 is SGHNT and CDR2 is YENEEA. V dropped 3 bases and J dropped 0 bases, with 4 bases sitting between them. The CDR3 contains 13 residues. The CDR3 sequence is CASSLGSTDTQYF. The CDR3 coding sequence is TGTGCCAGCAGCTTGGGCAGCACAGATACGCAGTATTTT.

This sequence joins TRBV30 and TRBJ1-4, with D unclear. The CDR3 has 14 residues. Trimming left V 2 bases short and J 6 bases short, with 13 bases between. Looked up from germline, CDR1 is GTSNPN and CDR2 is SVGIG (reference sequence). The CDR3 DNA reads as TGTGCCTGGAGTACTAGGGCTAGGGATGAAAAACTGTTTTTT. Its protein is CAWSTRARDEKLFF.

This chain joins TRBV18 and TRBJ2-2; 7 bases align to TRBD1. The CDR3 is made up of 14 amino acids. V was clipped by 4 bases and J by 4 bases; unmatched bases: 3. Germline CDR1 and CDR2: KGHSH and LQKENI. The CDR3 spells CASSQGQTTGELFF. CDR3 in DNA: TGTGCCAGCTCACAGGGACAGACCACCGGGGAGCTGTTTTTT.

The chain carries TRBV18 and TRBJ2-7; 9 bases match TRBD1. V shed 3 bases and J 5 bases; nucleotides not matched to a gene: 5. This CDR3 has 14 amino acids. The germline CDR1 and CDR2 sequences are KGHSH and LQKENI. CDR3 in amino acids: CASSPRQGENEQYF. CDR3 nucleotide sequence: TGTGCCAGCTCACCGAGACAGGGGGAAAACGAGCAGTACTTC.

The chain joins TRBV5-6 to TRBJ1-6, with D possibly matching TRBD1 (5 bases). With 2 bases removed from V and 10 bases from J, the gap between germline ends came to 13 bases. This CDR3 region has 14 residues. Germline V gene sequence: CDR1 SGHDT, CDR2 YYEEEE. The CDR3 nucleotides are TGTGCCAGCAGCTTTGGGGCAGGATCCTCACCCCTCCACTTT. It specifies CASSFGAGSSPLHF.

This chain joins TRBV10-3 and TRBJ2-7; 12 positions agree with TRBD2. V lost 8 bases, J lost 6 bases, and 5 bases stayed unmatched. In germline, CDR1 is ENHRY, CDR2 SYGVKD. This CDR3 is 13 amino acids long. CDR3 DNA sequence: TGTGCCATCTCGACTAGCGGGGGACTCGAGCAGTACTTC. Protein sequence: CAISTSGGLEQYF.

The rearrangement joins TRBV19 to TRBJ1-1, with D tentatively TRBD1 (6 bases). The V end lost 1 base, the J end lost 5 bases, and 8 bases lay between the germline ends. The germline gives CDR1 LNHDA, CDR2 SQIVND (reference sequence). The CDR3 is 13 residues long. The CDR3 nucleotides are TGTGCCAGTAGTATAGCTAGGGGGACTGAAGCTTTCTTT. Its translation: CASSIARGTEAFF.

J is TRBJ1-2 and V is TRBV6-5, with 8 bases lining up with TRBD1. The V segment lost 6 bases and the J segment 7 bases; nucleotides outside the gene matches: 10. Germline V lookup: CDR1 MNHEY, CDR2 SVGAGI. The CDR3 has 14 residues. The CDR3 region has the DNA TGTGCCAGCAGAGTTCAGGGGGCTCTGGGTGGCTACACCTTC. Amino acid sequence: CASRVQGALGGYTF.

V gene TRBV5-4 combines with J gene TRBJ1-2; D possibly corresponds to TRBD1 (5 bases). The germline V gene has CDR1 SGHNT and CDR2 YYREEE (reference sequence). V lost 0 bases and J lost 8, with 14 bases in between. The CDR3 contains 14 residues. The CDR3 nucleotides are TGTGCCAGCAGCTTGGAGGGCAGGGCAGGGGGCTACACCTTC. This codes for CASSLEGRAGGYTF.

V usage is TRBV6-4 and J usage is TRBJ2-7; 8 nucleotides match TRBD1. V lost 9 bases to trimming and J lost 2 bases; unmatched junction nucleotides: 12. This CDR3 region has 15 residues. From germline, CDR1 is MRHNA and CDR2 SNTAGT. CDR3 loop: CARRDRGYAAYEQYF. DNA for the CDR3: TGTGCCAGGCGAGACAGGGGTTATGCGGCCTACGAGCAGTACTTC.

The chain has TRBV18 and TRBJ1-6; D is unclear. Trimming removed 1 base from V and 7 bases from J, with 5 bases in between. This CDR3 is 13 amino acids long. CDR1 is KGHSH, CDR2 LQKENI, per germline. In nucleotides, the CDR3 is TGTGCCAGCTCACCACTCGACAATTCACCCCTCCACTTT. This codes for CASSPLDNSPLHF.

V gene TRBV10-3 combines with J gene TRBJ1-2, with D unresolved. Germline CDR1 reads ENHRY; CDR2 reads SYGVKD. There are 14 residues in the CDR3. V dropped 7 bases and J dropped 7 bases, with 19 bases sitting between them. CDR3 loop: CAIKESRDPLGYTF. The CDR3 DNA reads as TGTGCCATCAAAGAGTCCCGTGACCCGCTTGGCTACACCTTC.

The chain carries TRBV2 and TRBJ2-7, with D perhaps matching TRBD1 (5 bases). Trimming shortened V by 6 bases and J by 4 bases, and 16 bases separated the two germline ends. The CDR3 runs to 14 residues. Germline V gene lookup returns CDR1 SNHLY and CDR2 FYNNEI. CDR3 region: CASRGWGAQYEQYF. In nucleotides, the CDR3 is TGTGCCAGCAGGGGGTGGGGCGCTCAGTACGAGCAGTACTTC.